The 24 T cell receptor beta chains listed next were all sequenced from one sample in a study of Siglec-9 on CD8 T cells in melanoma (dated by TCRdb to about 2019). Library prep was done by the immunoSEQ multiplex PCR assay. As stored in TCRdb, this immuneACCESS dataset retains in-frame rearrangements with V and J assigned. A fraction of the clones does not appear; measured against another copy, unresolved V genes explain less than half of the discrepancy, and the remainder lacks a known reason. In this sample the table shows roughly 35,000 clones, 84% of which occur a single time. Jointly, the top ten make up approximately 1.8% of the sample. Sequencing was carried out using Siglec-9- CD8+ T cells sorted from blood. This sample's cell subset or site label indicates: CD8 T cells lacking Siglec-9. The receptors come from a human donor in good health.

The chain combines TRBV6-6 with TRBJ2-5, with 10 bases aligning to TRBD1. Near its end, the DNA agrees better with TRBJ2-7, so the J call may be wrong. The CDR3 contains 14 residues. Germline values: CDR1 MNHNY, CDR2 SVGAGI (reference sequence). The CDR3 region has the DNA TGTGCCAGCAGCCGGACAGGGGGTCCCTACGAGCAGTACTTC. Translated: CASSRTGGPYEQYF.

The rearrangement joins TRBV19 to TRBJ1-1; D ambiguous. The V gene lost 6 bases and the J gene lost 1 base, with 12 bases spanning the gap. There are 14 residues in the CDR3. CDR1 is LNHDA, CDR2 SQIVND, per germline (reference sequence). The CDR3: CASRPRGGNTEAFF. Written as DNA, the CDR3 is TGTGCCAGTAGGCCCCGGGGTGGGAACACTGAAGCTTTCTTT. The full variable domain, its missing parts supplied by reference TRBV19 and TRBJ1-1, is DGGITQSPKYLFRKEGQNVTLSCEQNLNHDAMYWYRQDPGQGLRLIYYSQIVNDFQKGDIAEGYSVSREKKESFPLTVTSAQKNPTAFYLCASRPRGGNTEAFFGQGTRLTVV.

As concerns this clone: An end of the junction does not agree with germline; a read error may underlie this. The chain employs TRBV7-7 and TRBJ2-1; D not resolved. Germline CDR1 reads SSHAT; CDR2 reads FNYEAQ (reference sequence). This CDR3 is built from 13 residues. CDR3 coding DNA: TGTGCTAGCAGCCCCCTAGGGCCGAATGGGCAGTTCTTC. This encodes CASSPLGPNGQFF.

The rearrangement joins TRBV7-6 to TRBJ1-1; 8 positions agree with TRBD1. CDR3 length: 12 amino acids. Losses at the gene ends were 4 bases for V and 10 bases for J; bases not matched to a gene: 5. Germline V gives CDR1 SGHVS, CDR2 FNYEAQ. The CDR3: CASSSDRGIAFF. CDR3 DNA: TGTGCCAGCAGCTCCGACAGGGGTATAGCTTTCTTT.

The rearrangement joins TRBV4-2 to TRBJ2-5, with 8 nucleotides matching TRBD1. This CDR3 region has 16 residues. CDR1 is LGHNA and CDR2 is YNFKEQ in the germline V gene. The J segment lost 4 bases and the V segment lost 3 bases, leaving 10 bases of the junction unmatched. The CDR3 sequence is CASSQEYRGNGETQYF. The CDR3, as DNA: TGTGCCAGCAGCCAGGAATACAGGGGGAATGGAGAGACCCAGTACTTC.

This clone was observed a handful of times. This rearrangement joins TRBV7-9 to TRBJ2-2; D gene uncertain. V lost 2 bases and J lost 2, with 0 bases in between. The CDR3 loop spans 12 amino acids. Germline loops: CDR1 SEHNR, CDR2 FQNEAQ (reference sequence). The CDR3 loop reads CASSLNTGELFF. CDR3 coding DNA: TGTGCCAGCAGCTTAAACACCGGGGAGCTGTTTTTT.

V and J are TRBV2 and TRBJ1-1, with no clear D. The V gene's germline CDR1 is SNHLY and CDR2 FYNNEI. The CDR3 spans 13 residues. Between the trimmed V and J ends, which lost 3 bases and 4 bases, there was a span of 9 bases. This CDR3 reads CASSDVGSTEAFF. The CDR3 DNA follows: TGTGCCAGCAGTGACGTGGGAAGCACTGAAGCTTTCTTT.

This clone turned up a few times. This rearrangement joins TRBV11-2 to TRBJ1-1; D might be TRBD1 (6 bases). This CDR3 is 14 amino acids long. Trimming took off 5 bases at V and 1 base at J, with 11 bases between the two ends. The germline V gene encodes CDR1 SGHAT and CDR2 FQNNGV. The CDR3 protein is CASSQGNPNTEAFF. The CDR3 region has the DNA TGTGCCAGCAGCCAGGGGAATCCGAACACTGAAGCTTTCTTT.

This chain joins TRBV6-1 and TRBJ2-7; 9 nucleotides match TRBD1. The CDR3 runs 15 residues. Per the germline V gene, CDR1 is MNHNS and CDR2 is SASEGT. V dropped 1 base and J dropped 3; count of bases not matched to a gene: 4. CDR3 DNA sequence: TGTGCCAGCAGTGAAGGGGACAGGGCGTACTACGAGCAGTACTTC. Its translation: CASSEGDRAYYEQYF.

J is TRBJ2-7 and V is TRBV7-8, with TRBD1 matching over 7 bases. This CDR3 is built from 15 residues. Germline V gene sequence: CDR1 SGHVS, CDR2 FQNEAQ. J was trimmed by 0 bases and V by 5 bases; bases with no gene match: 7. The CDR3, as DNA: TGTGCCAGCAGCCTAAGACAGGGATCCTCCTACGAGCAGTACTTC. Translation gives CASSLRQGSSYEQYF.

This clone has only one observation. The chain is built from TRBV27 and TRBJ2-7; perhaps TRBD1 as D (6 bases). Germline-derived CDR1 and CDR2 are MNHEY and SMNVEV (reference sequence). Trimming stripped 5 bases from V and 7 bases from J, with 21 bases between. The CDR3 length is 15 residues. The CDR3 DNA is TGTGCCAGCAGTCCCCGACAGGTTCTGGTGGGGGAGCAGTACTTC. It specifies CASSPRQVLVGEQYF.

The table lists this clone with a few counts. This chain joins TRBV19 and TRBJ1-1; tentative D call: TRBD1 (5 bases). Trimming removed 4 bases from V and 7 bases from J, with 10 bases in between. The CDR3 totals 12 residues. The germline CDR1 and CDR2 sequences are LNHDA and SQIVND (reference sequence). For the CDR3, the DNA is TGTGCCAGTAGTACCCTAAGGGGTGAAGCTTTCTTT. It is translated as CASSTLRGEAFF.

Note on this clone: Other nucleotide sequences in the sample specify the same CDR3. The chain employs TRBV30 and TRBJ1-5; perhaps TRBD1 as D (6 bases). Germline V gene data show CDR1 as GTSNPN and CDR2 as SVGIG (reference sequence). Trimming took off 0 bases at V and 4 bases at J, with 7 bases between the two ends. CDR3 size: 13 residues. This CDR3 is CAWSVGGNQPQHF. The CDR3 region has the DNA TGTGCCTGGAGTGTAGGGGGGAATCAGCCCCAGCATTTT.

The J gene is TRBJ2-1, the V gene TRBV6-4; 11 nucleotides align to TRBD2. After removal of 3 bases from V and 4 bases from J, the junction contained 2 bases not matched to a gene. This CDR3 contains 15 residues. In germline, CDR1 is MRHNA, CDR2 SNTAGT. The CDR3 is CASSEGTSGYNEQFF. The CDR3 DNA reads TGTGCCAGCAGTGAAGGGACTAGCGGATACAATGAGCAGTTCTTC.

The chain is built from TRBV7-9 and TRBJ2-1; 10 bases agree with TRBD2. Germline V gene data show CDR1 as SEHNR and CDR2 as FQNEAQ (reference sequence). CDR3 length: 15 residues. V lost 3 bases and J lost 3; bases outside the gene matches: 2. The CDR3 DNA reads as TGTGCCAGCAGCTTTAGCGGGGGGATCTACAATGAGCAGTTCTTC. It encodes CASSFSGGIYNEQFF.

The chain recombines TRBV10-3 with TRBJ2-5, with D perhaps matching TRBD1 or TRBD2 (5 bases each). CDR3 size: 13 residues. From germline, CDR1 is ENHRY and CDR2 SYGVKD. V was cut by 2 bases and J by 5 bases, with 9 bases left in between. CDR3 amino acids: CAISEIGEETQYF. The CDR3 DNA reads TGTGCCATCAGTGAGATAGGGGAGGAGACCCAGTACTTC.

The chain employs TRBV6-1 and TRBJ2-1, with a weak D call TRBD1 (5 bases). V lost 7 bases and J lost 9, with 13 bases in between. This CDR3 spans 12 amino acids. Looked up from germline, CDR1 is MNHNS and CDR2 is SASEGT. The CDR3 spells CASTEVDSEQFF. In nucleotides, the CDR3 is TGTGCCAGCACCGAAGTCGACAGTGAGCAGTTCTTC.

The chain joins TRBV13 to TRBJ1-1; D not resolved. CDR1 is PRHDT and CDR2 is FYEKMQ in the germline V gene (reference sequence). The V gene lost 11 bases and the J gene lost 0 bases, with 10 bases spanning the gap. CDR3 size: 12 residues. The CDR3 DNA follows: TGTGCCGCCTCCGAGGTGAACACTGAAGCTTTCTTT. This gives the protein CAASEVNTEAFF.

This clone occurred once. Here the CDR3 reads CASSENPGLVSYEQYF. The CDR3, as DNA: TGTGCCAGCAGCGAAAATCCGGGACTAGTCTCCTACGAGCAGTACTTC. The rearrangement joins TRBV9 to TRBJ2-7; 8 bases are a match to TRBD2. The germline CDR1 and CDR2 sequences are SGDLS and YYNGEE. The ends lost 3 bases at V and 0 bases at J; junction bases unmatched: 8. The CDR3 spans 16 residues.

The rearrangement links TRBV5-4 to TRBJ2-1; D unresolved. The CDR3 is made up of 12 amino acids. Germline V CDR1 and CDR2: SGHNT, YYREEE (reference sequence). Trimming pared 0 bases from V and 8 bases from J, leaving 6 bases between. CDR3 bases: TGTGCCAGCAGCTTGGCGACCGATGAGCAGTTCTTC. Translated, it gives CASSLATDEQFF.

The chain uses TRBV11-3 and TRBJ2-2, with D hard to call. CDR3 size: 14 residues. The V end was cut by 8 bases, the J end by 4 bases, with 14 bases between. In germline, CDR1 is SGHNT, CDR2 YENEEA. For the CDR3, the DNA is TGTGCCAGCTATGAGTCACTTACCACCGGGGAGCTGTTTTTT. Its translation: CASYESLTTGELFF.

The chain joins TRBV14 to TRBJ1-2; D gene unclear. The CDR3 extends over 16 amino acids. The V and J ends lost 0 bases and 4 bases respectively, with 15 bases between them. Germline V gene sequence: CDR1 SGHDN, CDR2 FVKESK. The CDR3 DNA reads as TGTGCCAGCAGCCAAGATTTCAGAGGCGGAAGCTATGGCTACACCTTC. It translates to CASSQDFRGGSYGYTF.

V is TRBV9 and J is TRBJ2-2, with D perhaps given as TRBD1 or TRBD2 (5 bases each). The V end lost 0 bases, the J end lost 2 bases, and 8 bases lay between the germline ends. CDR1 and CDR2 from the germline V gene are SGDLS and YYNGEE. The CDR3 consists of 15 residues. The CDR3 spells CASSVAGGNTGELFF. The CDR3 DNA follows: TGTGCCAGCAGCGTAGCTGGGGGAAACACCGGGGAGCTGTTTTTT.

The gene calls are TRBV27 and TRBJ2-1; 9 bases are a match to TRBD2. Germline-derived CDR1 and CDR2 are MNHEY and SMNVEV (reference sequence). The CDR3 runs to 16 residues. V gave up 3 bases and J gave up 2 bases; unmatched junction bases: 5. CDR3 region: CASSLTAGGPYNEQFF. For the CDR3, the DNA is TGTGCCAGCAGTTTGACTGCGGGGGGGCCCTACAATGAGCAGTTCTTC.